One sample yielded the 20 T cell receptor beta chains listed below, sequenced in a study of control samples from healthy donors and cancer patients. TCRdb's table, derived via immunoSEQ multiplex PCR, lists solely in-frame clones and lacks some. This table holds some 98,000 clones, roughly 83% found once. The specimen was PBMCs. These receptors were obtained from a man in his 70s with lung cancer.

In this sample, this clone turned up a few times. The chain joins TRBV9 to TRBJ2-5, with TRBD1 as a possible D gene (6 bases). Trimming stripped 0 bases from V and 5 bases from J, with 14 bases between. Germline V gene lookup returns CDR1 SGDLS and CDR2 YYNGEE. This CDR3 spans 15 amino acids. The CDR3 region has the DNA TGTGCCAGCAGCGTAGTGGGTGGGGGCGCCGAGACCCAGTACTTC. Its translation is CASSVVGGGAETQYF.

The V gene is TRBV6-2 or TRBV6-3, the J gene TRBJ2-1; D remains unclear. CDR1 is MNHEY and CDR2 is SVGEGT in the germline V gene. This CDR3 has 12 amino acids. V was cut by 0 bases and J by 7 bases, with 4 bases left in between. The CDR3: CASSYSSNEQFF. CDR3 bases: TGTGCCAGCAGTTACTCGTCAAATGAGCAGTTCTTC.

This clone occurred a few times. The genes are TRBV2 and TRBJ1-2; TRBD1 agrees at 11 bases. The CDR3 has 14 amino acids. CDR1 and CDR2 from the germline V gene are SNHLY and FYNNEI. The V segment lost 6 bases and the J segment 5 bases; nucleotides outside the gene matches: 5. The CDR3 spells CASRLGQGAYGYTF. CDR3 sequence (DNA): TGTGCCAGCAGGCTAGGACAGGGGGCTTATGGCTACACCTTC.

Details on this clone: One end of the junction fails to match germline, which may point to a read error. The rearrangement uses TRBV4-2 and TRBJ1-6; D remains ambiguous. This CDR3 is 17 amino acids long. CDR1 LGHNA and CDR2 YNFKEQ come from the germline V gene. The CDR3 spells CASIQDNEVGNNSPLHF. In DNA form, the CDR3 reads TGTGCCAGCATCCAAGATAATGAGGTGGGTAATAATTCACCCCTCCACTTT.

The V call is TRBV11-2, the J call TRBJ1-2; D remains ambiguous. CDR3 size: 14 residues. The germline gives CDR1 SGHAT, CDR2 FQNNGV. The V and J ends lost 5 bases and 7 bases respectively, with 17 bases between them. DNA for the CDR3: TGTGCCAGCAGCGGATACGGGATCCTGGCTGGCTACACCTTC. Its translation: CASSGYGILAGYTF.

The chain joins TRBV19 to TRBJ2-3; perhaps TRBD2 as D (6 bases). CDR1 is LNHDA, CDR2 SQIVND, per germline (reference sequence). V lost 4 bases and J lost 3, with 14 bases in between. The CDR3 loop spans 15 amino acids. The CDR3 DNA reads TGTGCCAGTAGTACGACACTCGGGAGTACAGATACGCAGTATTTT. Its protein is CASSTTLGSTDTQYF. Complete variable domain (other parts from reference TRBV19 and TRBJ2-3): DGGITQSPKYLFRKEGQNVTLSCEQNLNHDAMYWYRQDPGQGLRLIYYSQIVNDFQKGDIAEGYSVSREKKESFPLTVTSAQKNPTAFYLCASSTTLGSTDTQYFGPGTRLTVL.

The V and J genes are TRBV18 and TRBJ2-7; weak D call: TRBD1 (6 bases). From germline, CDR1 is KGHSH and CDR2 LQKENI. V gave up 3 bases and J gave up 6 bases, with 12 bases separating them. This CDR3 has 13 amino acids. The CDR3 bases are TGTGCCAGCTCACCTAACAGGGTAGGCGAGCAGTACTTC. Protein sequence: CASSPNRVGEQYF.

Only a few counts were recorded for this clone. This chain joins TRBV11-1 and TRBJ2-7; TRBD1 agrees at 7 bases. This CDR3 is built from 16 residues. V lost 5 bases to trimming and J lost 3 bases; unmatched junction nucleotides: 13. CDR1 SGHAT and CDR2 FQDESV come from the germline V gene (reference sequence). CDR3 residues: CASSRATGLGFYEQYF. The CDR3 bases are TGTGCCAGCAGCCGAGCGACAGGGTTAGGTTTCTACGAGCAGTACTTC.

This clone was recorded once. This same CDR3 is encoded by further DNA sequences in the sample. The chain carries TRBV30 and TRBJ1-5, with no clear D. Germline CDR1 and CDR2: GTSNPN and SVGIG (reference sequence). The CDR3 loop spans 13 amino acids. Between the trimmed V and J ends, which lost 0 bases and 4 bases, there was a span of 7 bases. In DNA, the CDR3 is TGTGCCTGGAGTGTACGAGGGAATCAGCCCCAGCATTTT. It codes for CAWSVRGNQPQHF.

J is TRBJ1-4 and V is TRBV6-2 or TRBV6-3, with D unclear. The germline V gene has CDR1 MNHEY and CDR2 SVGEGT. V lost 2 bases to trimming and J lost 5 bases, with 12 bases between them. CDR3 size: 15 residues. The CDR3 region has the DNA TGTGCCAGCAGTTACCTTGGAATCTCCAATGAAAAACTGTTTTTT. Its protein is CASSYLGISNEKLFF.

As concerns this clone: Different DNA sequences within this sample yield the same CDR3. The rearrangement links TRBV3-1 (or the pseudogene TRBV3-2) to TRBJ2-3; 7 bases line up with TRBD2. The CDR3 is 15 residues long. V lost 3 bases to trimming and J lost 6 bases; unmatched junction nucleotides: 9. Germline V gene lookup returns CDR1 LGHDT and CDR2 YNNKEL (reference sequence). The CDR3 coding sequence is TGTGCCAGCAGCCAGGAGTGGCGGGGGAGGGATACGCAGTATTTT. This gives the protein CASSQEWRGRDTQYF.

The rearrangement links TRBV7-8 to TRBJ2-5; 10 positions agree with TRBD2. V lost 5 bases and J lost 3; bases outside the gene matches: 9. Germline V gene data show CDR1 as SGHVS and CDR2 as FQNEAQ. The CDR3 is 16 amino acids. The CDR3 spells CASSPRIAGGKETQYF. In DNA, the CDR3 is TGTGCCAGCAGCCCTCGGATAGCGGGGGGTAAAGAGACCCAGTACTTC.

This rearrangement joins TRBV11-2 to TRBJ2-5; 9 bases are shared with TRBD1. The V gene end was trimmed by 5 bases and the J gene end by 5 bases; junction bases not matched to a gene: 3. The length of the CDR3 is 13 residues. Germline assignment: CDR1 SGHAT and CDR2 FQNNGV. The CDR3 region has the DNA TGTGCCAGCAGCCGGGACAGGGCGGAGACCCAGTACTTC. It is translated as CASSRDRAETQYF.

This chain links TRBV7-8 with TRBJ2-7, with 10 bases that match TRBD1. The CDR3 runs to 13 residues. With V trimmed by 1 base and J by 13 bases, 7 bases remained unmatched. From germline, CDR1 is SGHVS and CDR2 FQNEAQ. The CDR3 region is CASSLGGQGHYYF. The CDR3 DNA reads TGTGCCAGCAGCTTAGGGGGACAGGGGCACTACTACTTC.

This sequence joins TRBV7-3 and TRBJ2-1; TRBD2 agrees at 11 bases. J was trimmed by 5 bases and V by 3 bases; bases with no gene match: 0. Germline V gives CDR1 SGHTA, CDR2 FQGTGA. There are 14 residues in the CDR3. This CDR3 reads CASSFSGGDNEQFF. The CDR3, as DNA: TGTGCCAGCAGCTTTAGCGGGGGGGACAATGAGCAGTTCTTC.

The rearrangement uses TRBV27 and TRBJ2-1, with D perhaps given as TRBD1 or TRBD2 (5 bases each). The V and J ends lost 2 bases and 8 bases respectively, with 10 bases between them. CDR3 size: 13 residues. Looked up from germline, CDR1 is MNHEY and CDR2 is SMNVEV (reference sequence). For the CDR3, the DNA is TGTGCCAGCAGTTTAATGGGACCGGATGAGCAGTTCTTC. This sequence encodes CASSLMGPDEQFF.

The chain employs TRBV2 and TRBJ2-1; D is possibly TRBD2 (6 bases). Trimming removed 6 bases at V and 8 bases at J, with 20 bases between. The CDR3 covers 15 residues. Looked up from germline, CDR1 is SNHLY and CDR2 is FYNNEI. This CDR3 reads CASSTTTRPGDEQFF. CDR3 nucleotide sequence: TGTGCCAGCAGCACCACCACCCGACCGGGGGATGAGCAGTTCTTC.

The DNA for the CDR3 is TGTGCCAGCAGTGTAAACAGGGCCGGGGCCAACGTCCTGACTTTC. Translated: CASSVNRAGANVLTF. V is TRBV6-4 and J is TRBJ2-6, with D tentatively TRBD1 (6 bases). Trimming removed 4 bases from V and 4 bases from J, with 11 bases in between. The CDR3 runs to 15 residues. Germline V gene lookup returns CDR1 MRHNA and CDR2 SNTAGT.

The CDR3 nucleotides are TGTGCCAGCAGCGTAGCTACACAGGTACAGTACAATGAGCAGTTCTTC. Its translation is CASSVATQVQYNEQFF. This chain links TRBV9 with TRBJ2-1; D perhaps matches TRBD1 (5 bases). V shed 0 bases and J shed 4 bases, with 14 bases lying between them. The germline CDR1 and CDR2 sequences are SGDLS and YYNGEE. CDR3 size: 16 residues.

The genes are TRBV7-2 and TRBJ1-2; a possible D gene is TRBD1 (5 bases). This CDR3 has 14 residues. Trimming took 3 bases from V and 2 from J, leaving 10 bases between them. CDR1 and CDR2 from the germline V gene are SGHTA and FQGNSA. The CDR3 DNA reads as TGTGCCAGCAGCTTTAACAGGAACAACTATGGCTACACCTTC. Its translation: CASSFNRNNYGYTF.